This T cell receptor beta chain stems from a study of cytomegalovirus exposure and HLA in healthy donors. In the PCR, 60 Vbeta and 13 Jbeta primers were used. Using immunoSEQ multiplex PCR, the repertoire was profiled, and TCRdb retains in-frame clones only, with some absent. Found here are approximately 79,000 clones, about 79% of them singletons; the top ten hold 4.5% to 7%. Germline V gene data show CDR1 as LNHDA and CDR2 as SQIVND (reference sequence). The CDR3 consists of 12 residues. This receptor was obtained from a male donor in good health and CMV-seropositive. The sequenced sample was PBMCs. V and J are TRBV19 and TRBJ2-5; D possibly corresponds to TRBD2 (5 bases). TRBJ2-7 explains the end of the DNA better; the J call may be wrong. The CDR3 region is CASIGSSYEQYF. CDR3 in DNA: TGTGCCAGTATTGGGAGCTCCTACGAGCAGTACTTC.